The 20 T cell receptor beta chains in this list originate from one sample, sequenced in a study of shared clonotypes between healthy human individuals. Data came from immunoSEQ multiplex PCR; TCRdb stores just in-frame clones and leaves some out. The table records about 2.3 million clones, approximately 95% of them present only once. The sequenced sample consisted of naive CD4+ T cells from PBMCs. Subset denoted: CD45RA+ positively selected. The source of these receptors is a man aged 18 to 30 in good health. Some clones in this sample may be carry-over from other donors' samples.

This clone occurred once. The CDR3 coding sequence is TGTGCCAGCTCCTCCGGGGCTAATTGGAATCAGCCCCAGCATTTT. This gives the protein CASSSGANWNQPQHF. The V gene is TRBV28, the J gene TRBJ1-5, with D possibly matching TRBD1 (5 bases). Trimming removed 8 bases from V and 4 bases from J, with 18 bases in between. Germline loops: CDR1 MDHEN, CDR2 SYDVKM. The CDR3 extends over 15 amino acids. The complete variable domain, with remaining parts taken from reference TRBV28 and TRBJ1-5, reads DVKVTQSSRYLVKRTGEKVFLECVQDMDHENMFWYRQDPGLGLRLIYFSYDVKMKEKGDIPEGYSVSREKKERFSLILESASTNQTSMYLCASSSGANWNQPQHFGDGTRLSIL.

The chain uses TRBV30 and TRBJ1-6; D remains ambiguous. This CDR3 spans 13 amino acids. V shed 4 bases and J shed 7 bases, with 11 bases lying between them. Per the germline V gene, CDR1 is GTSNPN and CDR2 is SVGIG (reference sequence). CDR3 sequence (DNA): TGTGCCTGGACCCCTGGAGTAAATTCACCCCTCCACTTT. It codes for CAWTPGVNSPLHF.

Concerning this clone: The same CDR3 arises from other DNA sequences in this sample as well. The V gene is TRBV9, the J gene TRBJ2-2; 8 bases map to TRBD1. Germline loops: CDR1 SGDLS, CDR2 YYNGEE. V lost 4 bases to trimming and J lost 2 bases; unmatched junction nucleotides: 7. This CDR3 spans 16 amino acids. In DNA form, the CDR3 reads TGTGCCAGCAGCCCCCGGACAGGGCTTAACACCGGGGAGCTGTTTTTT. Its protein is CASSPRTGLNTGELFF.

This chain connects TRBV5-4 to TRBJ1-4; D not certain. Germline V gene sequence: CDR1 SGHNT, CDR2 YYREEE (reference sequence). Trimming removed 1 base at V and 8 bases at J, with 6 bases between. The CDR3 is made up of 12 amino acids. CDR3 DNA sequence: TGTGCCAGCAGCTTGCCCGAAGAAAAACTGTTTTTT. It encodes CASSLPEEKLFF.

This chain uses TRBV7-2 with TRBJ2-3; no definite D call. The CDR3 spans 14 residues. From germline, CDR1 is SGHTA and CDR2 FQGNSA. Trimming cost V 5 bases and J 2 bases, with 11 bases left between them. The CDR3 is CASSDGRYTDTQYF. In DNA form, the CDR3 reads TGTGCCAGCAGCGATGGACGGTACACAGATACGCAGTATTTT.

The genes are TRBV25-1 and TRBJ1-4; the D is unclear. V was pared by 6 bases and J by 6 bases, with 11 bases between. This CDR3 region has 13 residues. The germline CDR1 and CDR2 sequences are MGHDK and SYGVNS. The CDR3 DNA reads TGTGCCAGCAGCCCAAACGGTGATGAAAAACTGTTTTTT. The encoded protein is CASSPNGDEKLFF.

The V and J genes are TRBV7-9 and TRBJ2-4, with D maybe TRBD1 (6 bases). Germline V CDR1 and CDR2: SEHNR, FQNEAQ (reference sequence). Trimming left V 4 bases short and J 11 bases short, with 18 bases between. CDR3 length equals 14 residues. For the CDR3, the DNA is TGTGCCAGCAGCTCGGGGACAAGCGTATCGGTTCAGTACTTC. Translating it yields CASSSGTSVSVQYF. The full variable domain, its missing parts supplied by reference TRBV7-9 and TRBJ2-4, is DTGVSQNPRHKITKRGQNVTFRCDPISEHNRLYWYRQTLGQGPEFLTYFQNEAQLEKSRLLSDRFSAERPKGSFSTLEIQRTEQGDSAMYLCASSSGTSVSVQYFGAGTRLSVL.

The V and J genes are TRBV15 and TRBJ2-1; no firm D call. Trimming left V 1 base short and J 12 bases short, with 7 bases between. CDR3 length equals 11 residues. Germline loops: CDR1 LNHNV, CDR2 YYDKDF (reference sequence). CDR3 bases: TGTGCCACCAGCAGAGGGCTGGTGCAGTTCTTC. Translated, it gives CATSRGLVQFF. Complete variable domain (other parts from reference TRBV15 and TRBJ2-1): DAMVIQNPRYQVTQFGKPVTLSCSQTLNHNVMYWYQQKSSQAPKLLFHYYDKDFNNEADTPDNFQSRRPNTSFCFLDIRSPGLGDTAMYLCATSRGLVQFFGPGTRLTVL.

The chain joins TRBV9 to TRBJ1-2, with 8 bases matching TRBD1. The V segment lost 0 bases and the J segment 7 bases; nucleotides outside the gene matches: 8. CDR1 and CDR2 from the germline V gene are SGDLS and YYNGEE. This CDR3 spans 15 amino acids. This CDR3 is CASSVGQGALSGYTF. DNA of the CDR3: TGTGCCAGCAGCGTAGGCCAGGGGGCGCTTTCTGGCTACACCTTC.

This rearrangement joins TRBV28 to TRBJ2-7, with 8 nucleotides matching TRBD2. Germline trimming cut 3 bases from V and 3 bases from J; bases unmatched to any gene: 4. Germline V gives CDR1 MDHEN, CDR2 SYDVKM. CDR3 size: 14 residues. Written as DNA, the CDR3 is TGTGCCAGCAGTTTCGGGGGGGAGGGCTACGAGCAGTACTTC. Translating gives CASSFGGEGYEQYF.

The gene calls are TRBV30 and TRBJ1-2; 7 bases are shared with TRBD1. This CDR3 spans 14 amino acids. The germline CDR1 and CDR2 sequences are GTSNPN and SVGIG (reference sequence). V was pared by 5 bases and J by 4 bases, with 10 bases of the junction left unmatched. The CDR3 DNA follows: TGTGCCTGGGAGGCAGGGGGGCTGGTCTATGGCTACACCTTC. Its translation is CAWEAGGLVYGYTF. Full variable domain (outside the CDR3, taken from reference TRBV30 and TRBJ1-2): SQTIHQWPATLVQPVGSPLSLECTVEGTSNPNLYWYRQAAGRGLQLLFYSVGIGQISSEVPQNLSASRPQDRQFILSSKKLLLSDSGFYLCAWEAGGLVYGYTFGSGTRLTVV.

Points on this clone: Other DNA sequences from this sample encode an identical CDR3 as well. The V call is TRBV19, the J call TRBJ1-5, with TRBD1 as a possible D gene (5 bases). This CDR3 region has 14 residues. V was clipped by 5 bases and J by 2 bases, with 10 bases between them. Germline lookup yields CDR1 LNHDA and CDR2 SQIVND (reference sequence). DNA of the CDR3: TGTGCCAGTAGTCCCCGGGGGGGCAATCAGCCCCAGCATTTT. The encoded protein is CASSPRGGNQPQHF. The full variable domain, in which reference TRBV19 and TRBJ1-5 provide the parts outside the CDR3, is DGGITQSPKYLFRKEGQNVTLSCEQNLNHDAMYWYRQDPGQGLRLIYYSQIVNDFQKGDIAEGYSVSREKKESFPLTVTSAQKNPTAFYLCASSPRGGNQPQHFGDGTRLSIL.

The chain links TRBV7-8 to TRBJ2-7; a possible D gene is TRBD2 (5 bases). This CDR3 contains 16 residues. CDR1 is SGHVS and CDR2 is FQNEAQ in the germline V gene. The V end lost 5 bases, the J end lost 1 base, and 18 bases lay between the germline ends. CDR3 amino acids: CASSPLPGILSYEQYF. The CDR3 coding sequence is TGTGCCAGCAGCCCCCTCCCGGGGATCCTTTCCTACGAGCAGTACTTC. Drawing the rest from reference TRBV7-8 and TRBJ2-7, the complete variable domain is GAGVSQSPRYKVAKRGQDVALRCDPISGHVSLFWYQQALGQGPEFLTYFQNEAQLDKSGLPSDRFFAERPEGSVSTLKIQRTQQEDSAVYLCASSPLPGILSYEQYFGPGTRLTVT.

DNA of the CDR3: TGTGCCAGTAAGGAGAGAACAACTAATGAAAAACTGTTTTTT. Translated: CASKERTTNEKLFF. J is TRBJ1-4 and V is TRBV19; D not resolved. V was clipped by 7 bases and J by 0 bases, with 9 bases between them. The germline V gene encodes CDR1 LNHDA and CDR2 SQIVND (reference sequence). The CDR3 totals 14 residues.

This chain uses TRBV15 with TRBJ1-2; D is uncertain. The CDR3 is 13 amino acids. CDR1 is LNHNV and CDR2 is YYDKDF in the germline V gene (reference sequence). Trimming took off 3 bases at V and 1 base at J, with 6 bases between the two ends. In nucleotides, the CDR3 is TGTGCCACCAGCAGGGTTTTTAACTATGGCTACACCTTC. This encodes CATSRVFNYGYTF.

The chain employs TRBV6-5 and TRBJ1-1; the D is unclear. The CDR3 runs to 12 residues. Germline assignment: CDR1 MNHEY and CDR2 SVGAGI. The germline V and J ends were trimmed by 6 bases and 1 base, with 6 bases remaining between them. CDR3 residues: CASSRSNTEAFF. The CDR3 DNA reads TGTGCCAGCAGCAGATCGAACACTGAAGCTTTCTTT.

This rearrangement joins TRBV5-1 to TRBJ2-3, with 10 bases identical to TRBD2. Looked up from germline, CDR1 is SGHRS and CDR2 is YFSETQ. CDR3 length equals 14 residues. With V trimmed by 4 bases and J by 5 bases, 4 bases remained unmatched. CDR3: CASSDTSGVDTQYF. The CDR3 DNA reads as TGCGCCAGCAGCGACACTAGCGGGGTAGATACGCAGTATTTT.

This chain's CDR3 is CASSRGGQSVLREQFF. Written as DNA, the CDR3 is TGTGCCAGCAGCCGAGGTGGGCAGTCGGTCTTGCGAGAGCAGTTCTTC. The chain recombines TRBV7-9 with TRBJ2-1; no clear D gene. Trimming took 5 bases from V and 10 from J, leaving 24 bases between them. The germline gives CDR1 SEHNR, CDR2 FQNEAQ (reference sequence). The CDR3 length is 16 residues.

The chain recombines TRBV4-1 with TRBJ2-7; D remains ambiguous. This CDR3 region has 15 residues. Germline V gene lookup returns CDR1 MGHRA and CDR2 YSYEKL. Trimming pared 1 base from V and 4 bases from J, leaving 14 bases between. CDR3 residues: CASSQGSYRPYEQYF. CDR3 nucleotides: TGCGCCAGCAGCCAAGGGAGTTACCGTCCATACGAGCAGTACTTC.

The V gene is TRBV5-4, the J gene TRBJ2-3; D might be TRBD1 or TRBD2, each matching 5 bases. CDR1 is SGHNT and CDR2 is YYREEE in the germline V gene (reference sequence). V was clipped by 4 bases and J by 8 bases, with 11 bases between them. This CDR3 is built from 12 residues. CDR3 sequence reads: CASSLRDRTQYF. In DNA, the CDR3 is TGTGCCAGCAGCCTAAGGGACCGTACGCAGTATTTT.